Sequencing of this T cell receptor (beta chain) was carried out in a study of T-cell reconstitution after alpha-beta-depleted transplantation in children. Germline assignment: CDR1 SQVTM and CDR2 ANQGSEA. The CDR3 contains 13 residues. Trimming took 4 bases from V and 5 from J; bases not matched to a gene: 7. Unique molecular identifiers tagged the TCRbeta library. TCRdb re-called the PCR reads through MiXCR, storing one row per CDR3 protein. In the table there are 250,000 to 350,000 distinct CDR3 sequences, 9.9% of which are singletons. The sequence came from a human donor who donated a stem cell graft to a child with SCID. The V call is TRBV29-1, the J call TRBJ2-5, with 7 bases lining up with TRBD2. Sequencing used PBMCs from the stem cell graft donor, obtained from the stem cell graft. Here the CDR3 reads CSVAYLRGETQYF. The CDR3 DNA reads as TGCAGCGTTGCGTACCTGCGGGGGGAGACCCAGTACTTC.